Each of the 4 T cell receptor beta chains below was sequenced from the same sample in a study of T cell repertoires in cytomegalovirus infection. TCRdb itself ran the reads through MiXCR, one entry per CDR3 protein. The sample lists 350,000 to 450,000 distinct CDR3 sequences, around a sixth seen once, with 7.5% to 9.5% in the top ten. Material for sequencing was PBMCs. The receptors were sampled from a human donor in good health (CMV status not recorded). Some clones in this sample may be carry-over from other donors' samples.

This clonotype was counted between two and nine times. The genes are TRBV6-8 and TRBJ2-3, with no clear D. Germline loops: CDR1 MNHGY, CDR2 SAAAGT. V was shortened by 0 bases and J by 2 bases, with 12 bases between the two germline ends. CDR3 length: 16 residues. The CDR3 loop reads CASSYSGHPNTDTQYF. The CDR3 region has the DNA TGTGCCAGCAGTTACTCTGGGCATCCCAACACAGATACGCAGTATTTT.

In its sample, this clonotype was seen a few times. The chain has TRBV12-3 or TRBV12-4 and TRBJ2-3; D perhaps matches TRBD1 (5 bases). The CDR3 is 14 amino acids. With 8 bases removed from V and 2 bases from J, the gap between germline ends came to 14 bases. The CDR3 nucleotides read TGTGCCAGCTCCGGACATCGTGACACAGATACGCAGTATTTT. Amino acid sequence: CASSGHRDTDTQYF.

This clonotype was recorded many times. V is TRBV12-3 or TRBV12-4 and J is TRBJ1-5; TRBD1 matches 7 bases. The trim removed 4 bases at V and 11 bases at J, leaving 17 bases unmatched. The length of the CDR3 is 16 residues. The DNA of the CDR3 is TGTGCCAGCAGTTCGCTTCCCGGGACAGTAGTGGGGGCCCAGCATTTT. It translates to CASSSLPGTVVGAQHF.

This clonotype was counted a few times. The chain carries TRBV7-9 and TRBJ1-4; tentative D call: TRBD1 (5 bases). Trimming took off 5 bases at V and 7 bases at J, with 14 bases between the two ends. This CDR3 region has 14 residues. Germline V gives CDR1 SEHNR, CDR2 FQNEAQ (reference sequence). The CDR3 reads CASSHDGRGEKLFF. The CDR3 DNA reads as TGTGCCAGCAGCCACGATGGGAGGGGTGAAAAACTGTTTTTT. Using reference TRBV7-9 and TRBJ1-4 for the parts outside the CDR3, the full variable domain is DTGVSQNPRHKITKRGQNVTFRCDPISEHNRLYWYRQTLGQGPEFLTYFQNEAQLEKSRLLSDRFSAERPKGSFSTLEIQRTEQGDSAMYLCASSHDGRGEKLFFGSGTQLSVL.